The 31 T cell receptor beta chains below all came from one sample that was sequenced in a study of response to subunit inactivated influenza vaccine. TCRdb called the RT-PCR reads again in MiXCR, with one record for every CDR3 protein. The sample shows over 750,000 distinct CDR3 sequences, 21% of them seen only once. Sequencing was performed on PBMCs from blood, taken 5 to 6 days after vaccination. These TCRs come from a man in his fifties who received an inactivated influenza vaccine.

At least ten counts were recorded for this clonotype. The CDR3 coding sequence is TGCAGTGCTAGAGAGGTAGGGGATCAGCCCCAGCATTTT. Protein: CSAREVGDQPQHF. V usage is TRBV20-1 and J usage is TRBJ1-5; maybe TRBD1 (5 bases). Trimming took off 0 bases at V and 5 bases at J, with 8 bases between the two ends. The V gene's germline CDR1 is DFQATT and CDR2 SNEGSKA (reference sequence). The CDR3 spans 13 residues.

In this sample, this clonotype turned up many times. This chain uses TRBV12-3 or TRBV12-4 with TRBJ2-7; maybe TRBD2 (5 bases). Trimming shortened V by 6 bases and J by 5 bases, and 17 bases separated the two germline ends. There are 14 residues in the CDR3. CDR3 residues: CASRPRTSGNEQYF. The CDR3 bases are TGTGCCAGCAGACCAAGAACCAGCGGAAACGAGCAGTACTTC.

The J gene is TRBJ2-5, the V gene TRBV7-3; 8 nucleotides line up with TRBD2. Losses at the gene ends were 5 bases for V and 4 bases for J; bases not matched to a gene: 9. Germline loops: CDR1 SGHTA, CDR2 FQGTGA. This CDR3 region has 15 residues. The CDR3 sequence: CASSLGTSKAETQYF. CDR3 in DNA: TGTGCCAGCAGCCTCGGGACTAGTAAAGCAGAGACCCAGTACTTC.

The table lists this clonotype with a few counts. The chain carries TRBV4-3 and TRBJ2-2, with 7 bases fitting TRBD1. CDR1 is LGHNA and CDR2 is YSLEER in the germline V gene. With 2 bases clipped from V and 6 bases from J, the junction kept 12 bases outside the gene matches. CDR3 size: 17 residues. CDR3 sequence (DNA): TGCGCCAGCAGCCAATTACCGGGACAGCAATGGGCCGGGGAGCTGTTTTTT. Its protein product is CASSQLPGQQWAGELFF.

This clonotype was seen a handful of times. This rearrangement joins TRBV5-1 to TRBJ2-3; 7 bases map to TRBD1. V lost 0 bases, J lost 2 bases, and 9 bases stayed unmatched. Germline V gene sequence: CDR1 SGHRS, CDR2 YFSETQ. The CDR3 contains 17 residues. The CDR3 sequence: CASSLARQGNPTDTQYF. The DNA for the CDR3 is TGCGCCAGCAGCTTGGCACGACAGGGAAACCCCACAGATACGCAGTATTTT.

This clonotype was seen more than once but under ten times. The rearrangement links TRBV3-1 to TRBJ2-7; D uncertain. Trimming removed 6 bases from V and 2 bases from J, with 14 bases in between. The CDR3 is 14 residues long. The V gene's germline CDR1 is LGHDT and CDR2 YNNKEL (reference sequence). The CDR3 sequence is CASSPRTATYEQYF. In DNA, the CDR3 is TGTGCCAGCAGTCCCCGGACGGCTACCTACGAGCAGTACTTC.

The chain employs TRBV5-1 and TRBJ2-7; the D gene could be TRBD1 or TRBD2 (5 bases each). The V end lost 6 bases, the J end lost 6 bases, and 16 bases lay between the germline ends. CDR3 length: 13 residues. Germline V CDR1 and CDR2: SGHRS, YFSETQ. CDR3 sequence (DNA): TGCGCCAGCACAGGGCATACGAGGGGCGAGCAGTACTTC. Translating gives CASTGHTRGEQYF.

The CDR3 spells CAISEGPADQETQYF. CDR3 DNA: TGTGCCATCAGTGAGGGGCCGGCCGACCAAGAGACCCAGTACTTC. The rearrangement joins TRBV10-3 to TRBJ2-5; D unclear. The CDR3 has 15 residues. Germline V gene sequence: CDR1 ENHRY, CDR2 SYGVKD. V was trimmed by 2 bases and J by 0 bases, leaving 10 bases between them.

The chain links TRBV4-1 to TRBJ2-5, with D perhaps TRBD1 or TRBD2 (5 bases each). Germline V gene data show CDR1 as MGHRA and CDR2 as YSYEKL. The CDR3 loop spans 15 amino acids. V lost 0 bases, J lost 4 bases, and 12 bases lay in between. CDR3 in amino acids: CASSQESSGRETQYF. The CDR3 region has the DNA TGCGCCAGCAGCCAAGAAAGTTCGGGACGAGAGACCCAGTACTTC.

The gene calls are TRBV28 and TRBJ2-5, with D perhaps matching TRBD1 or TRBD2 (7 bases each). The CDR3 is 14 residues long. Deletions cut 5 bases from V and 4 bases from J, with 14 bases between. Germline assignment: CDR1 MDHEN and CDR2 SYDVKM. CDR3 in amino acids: CASSLTGEGETQYF. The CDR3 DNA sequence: TGTGCCAGCAGTCTTACAGGGGAGGGAGAGACCCAGTACTTC.

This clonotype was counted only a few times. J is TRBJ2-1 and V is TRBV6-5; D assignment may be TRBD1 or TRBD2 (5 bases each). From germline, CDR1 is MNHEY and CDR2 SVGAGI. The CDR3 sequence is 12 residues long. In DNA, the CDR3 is TGTAGGGGACGCGCCGCCTACAATGAGCAGTTCTTC. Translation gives CRGRAAYNEQFF.

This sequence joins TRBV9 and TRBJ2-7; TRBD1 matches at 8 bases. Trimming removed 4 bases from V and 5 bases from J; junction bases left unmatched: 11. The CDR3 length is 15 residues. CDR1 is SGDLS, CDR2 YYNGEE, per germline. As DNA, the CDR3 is TGTGCCAGCAGCAGCACAGGGGGACATTCCGACGAGCAGTACTTC. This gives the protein CASSSTGGHSDEQYF.

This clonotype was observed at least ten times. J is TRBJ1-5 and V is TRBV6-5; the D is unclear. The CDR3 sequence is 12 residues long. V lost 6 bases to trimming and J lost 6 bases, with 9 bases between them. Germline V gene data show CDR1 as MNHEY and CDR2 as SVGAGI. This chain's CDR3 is CASRNIGQPQHF. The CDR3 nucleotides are TGTGCCAGCAGAAACATTGGTCAGCCCCAGCATTTT.

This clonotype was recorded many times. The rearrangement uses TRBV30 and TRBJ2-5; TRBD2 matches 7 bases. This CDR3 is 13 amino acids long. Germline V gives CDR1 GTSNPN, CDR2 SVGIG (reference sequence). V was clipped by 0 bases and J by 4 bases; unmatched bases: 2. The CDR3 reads CAWSVRGRETQYF. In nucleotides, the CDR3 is TGTGCCTGGAGTGTACGCGGGAGAGAGACCCAGTACTTC.

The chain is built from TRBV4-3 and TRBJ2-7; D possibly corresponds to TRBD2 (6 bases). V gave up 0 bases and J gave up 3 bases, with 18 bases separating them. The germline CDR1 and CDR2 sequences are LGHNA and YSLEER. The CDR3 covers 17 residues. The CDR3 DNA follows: TGCGCCAGCAGCCAAGAGTATGCAGCGGGCGGGTTCTACGAGCAGTACTTC. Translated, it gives CASSQEYAAGGFYEQYF.

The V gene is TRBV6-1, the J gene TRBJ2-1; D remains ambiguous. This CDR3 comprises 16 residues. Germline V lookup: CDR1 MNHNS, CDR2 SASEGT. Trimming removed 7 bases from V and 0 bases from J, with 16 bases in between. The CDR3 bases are TGTGCCAGCACCCTCCCGAAGGGAAGCTCCTACAATGAGCAGTTCTTC. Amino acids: CASTLPKGSSYNEQFF.

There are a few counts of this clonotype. The DNA of the CDR3 is TGCAGTGCTAGCCTTAGCTCCTACGAGCAGTACTTC. Residues: CSASLSSYEQYF. This chain links TRBV20-1 with TRBJ2-7; no reliable D call. The CDR3 is 12 residues long. Germline loops: CDR1 DFQATT, CDR2 SNEGSKA (reference sequence). V lost 3 bases, J lost 0 bases, and 6 bases lay in between.

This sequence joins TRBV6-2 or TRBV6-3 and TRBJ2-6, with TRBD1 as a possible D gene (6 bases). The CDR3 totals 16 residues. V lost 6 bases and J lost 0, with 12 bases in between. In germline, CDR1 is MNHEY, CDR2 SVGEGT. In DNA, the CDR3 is TGTGCCAGCAGATCAACAGGGCTCTCTGGGGCCAACGTCCTGACTTTC. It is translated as CASRSTGLSGANVLTF.

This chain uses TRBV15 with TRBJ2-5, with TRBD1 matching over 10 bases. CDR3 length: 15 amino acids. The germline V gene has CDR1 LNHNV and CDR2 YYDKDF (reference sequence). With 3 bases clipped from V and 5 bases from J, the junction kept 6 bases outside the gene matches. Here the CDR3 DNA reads TGTGCCACCAGCAGGCGACAGGGGGCAGGGGAGACCCAGTACTTC. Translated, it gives CATSRRQGAGETQYF.

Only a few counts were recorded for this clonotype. CDR3 nucleotide sequence: TGCGCCAGCAGCCAAATCTTGGGCTCCTACAATGAGCAGTTCTTC. It codes for CASSQILGSYNEQFF. The chain is built from TRBV4-1 and TRBJ2-1; D is unclear. The CDR3 sequence is 15 residues long. Trimming left V 2 bases short and J 0 bases short, with 8 bases between. From germline, CDR1 is MGHRA and CDR2 YSYEKL.

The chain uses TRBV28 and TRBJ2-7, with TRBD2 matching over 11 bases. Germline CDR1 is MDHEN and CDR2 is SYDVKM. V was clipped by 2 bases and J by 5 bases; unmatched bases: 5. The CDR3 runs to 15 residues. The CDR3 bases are TGTGCCAGCAGTTTACTCCCGGGACTAGCGGACGAGCAGTACTTC. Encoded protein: CASSLLPGLADEQYF.

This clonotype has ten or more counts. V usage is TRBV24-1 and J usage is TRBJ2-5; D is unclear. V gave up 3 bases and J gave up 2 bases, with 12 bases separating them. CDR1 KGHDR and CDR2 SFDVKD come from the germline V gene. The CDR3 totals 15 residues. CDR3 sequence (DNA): TGTGCCACCAGTGATAGTGGACGGCCTCAAGAGACCCAGTACTTC. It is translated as CATSDSGRPQETQYF.

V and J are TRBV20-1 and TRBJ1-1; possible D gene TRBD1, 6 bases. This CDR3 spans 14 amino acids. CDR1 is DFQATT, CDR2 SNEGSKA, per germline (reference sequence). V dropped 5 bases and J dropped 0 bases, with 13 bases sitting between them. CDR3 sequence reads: CSAEKGGMNTEAFF. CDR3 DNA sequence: TGCAGTGCTGAGAAAGGGGGTATGAACACTGAAGCTTTCTTT.

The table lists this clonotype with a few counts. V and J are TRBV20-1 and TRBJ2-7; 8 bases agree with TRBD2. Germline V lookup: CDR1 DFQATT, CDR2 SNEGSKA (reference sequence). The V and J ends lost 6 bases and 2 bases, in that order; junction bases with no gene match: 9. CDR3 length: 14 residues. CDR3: CSAAPGSGTYEQYF. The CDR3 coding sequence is TGCAGTGCCGCACCGGGTAGCGGGACCTACGAGCAGTACTTC.

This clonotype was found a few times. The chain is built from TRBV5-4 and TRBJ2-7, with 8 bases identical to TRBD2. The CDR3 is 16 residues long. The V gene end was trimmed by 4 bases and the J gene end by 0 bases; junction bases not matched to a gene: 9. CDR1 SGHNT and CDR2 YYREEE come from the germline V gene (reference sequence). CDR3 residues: CASSKAGGLASYEQYF. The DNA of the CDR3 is TGTGCCAGCAGCAAAGCCGGCGGACTAGCCTCCTACGAGCAGTACTTC.

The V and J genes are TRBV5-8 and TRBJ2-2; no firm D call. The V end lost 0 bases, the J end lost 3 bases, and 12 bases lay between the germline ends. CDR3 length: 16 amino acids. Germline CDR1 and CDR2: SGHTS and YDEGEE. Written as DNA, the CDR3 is TGTGCCAGCAGCTTGGGAGCTGGTCCTTACACCGGGGAGCTGTTTTTT. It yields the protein CASSLGAGPYTGELFF. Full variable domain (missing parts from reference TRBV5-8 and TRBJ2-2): EAGVTQSPTHLIKTRGQQATLRCSPISGHTSVYWYQQALGLGLQFLLWYDEGEERNRGNFPPRFSGRQFPNYSSELNVNALELEDSALYLCASSLGAGPYTGELFFGEGSRLTVL.

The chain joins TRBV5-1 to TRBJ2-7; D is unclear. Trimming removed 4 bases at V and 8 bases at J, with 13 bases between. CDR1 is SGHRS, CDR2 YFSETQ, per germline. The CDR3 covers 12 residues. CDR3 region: CASSPAATKQYF. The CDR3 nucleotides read TGCGCCAGCAGCCCGGCGGCAACAAAGCAGTACTTC.

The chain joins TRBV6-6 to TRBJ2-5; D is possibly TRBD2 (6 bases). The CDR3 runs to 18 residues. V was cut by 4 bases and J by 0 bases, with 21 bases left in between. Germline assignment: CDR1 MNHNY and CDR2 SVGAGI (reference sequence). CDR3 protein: CASSSTGASDLYQETQYF. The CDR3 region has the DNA TGTGCCAGCAGTTCCACCGGGGCTAGCGACTTGTACCAAGAGACCCAGTACTTC.

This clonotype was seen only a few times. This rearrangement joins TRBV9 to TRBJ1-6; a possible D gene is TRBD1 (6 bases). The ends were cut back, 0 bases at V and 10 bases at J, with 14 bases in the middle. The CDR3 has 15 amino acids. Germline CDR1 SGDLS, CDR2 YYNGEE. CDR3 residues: CASSVAPGANSPLHF. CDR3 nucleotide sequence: TGTGCCAGCAGCGTAGCTCCGGGGGCGAACTCACCCCTCCACTTT.

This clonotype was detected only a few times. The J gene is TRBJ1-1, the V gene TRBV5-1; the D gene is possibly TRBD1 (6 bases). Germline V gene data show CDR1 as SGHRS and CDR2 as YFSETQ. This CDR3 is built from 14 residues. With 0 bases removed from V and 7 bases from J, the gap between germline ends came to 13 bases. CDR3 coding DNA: TGCGCCAGCAGCTTGGGACGGACGACAGGTGAAGCTTTCTTT. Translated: CASSLGRTTGEAFF.

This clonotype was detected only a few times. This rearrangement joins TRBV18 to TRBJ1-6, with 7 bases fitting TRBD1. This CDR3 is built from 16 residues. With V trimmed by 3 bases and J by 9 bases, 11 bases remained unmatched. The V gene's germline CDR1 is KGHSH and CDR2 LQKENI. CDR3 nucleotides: TGTGCCAGCTCACCCTCCGGAGGGGGCGCGAGTTCACCCCTCCACTTT. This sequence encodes CASSPSGGGASSPLHF.